These T cell receptor beta chains were read from a single sample in a study of kidney transplant recipient with SARS-CoV-2 infection. TCRdb redid the calling of the reads with MiXCR, one entry per CDR3 protein. The table shows fewer than 250,000 distinct CDR3 sequences, with under 30% occurring only once. Sequenced material: a blood sample, taken at baseline and on roughly day 120 from a kidney transplant recipient. These receptors were obtained from a young adult male patient who had COVID-19 and was a kidney transplant recipient. Some T cells may trace back to the graft donor. CDR3s include the opening cysteine and the closing phenylalanine or tryptophan. The D gene is left open where the match is weak. Clone size appears in some rows only: once, few, many, or a class for an expanded clone.

13	-	TRBV7-7	TRBJ2-1	TRBD2	TGTGCCAGCAGCCCGCTAGCGGGATATGAGCAGTTCTTC	CASSPLAGYEQFF
14	many	TRBV5-1	TRBJ2-7	-	TGCGCCAGCAGCCTGGACAGGGAGGGCTACGAGCAGTACTTC	CASSLDREGYEQYF
12	many	TRBV20-1	TRBJ2-7	TRBD2	TGCAGTGCGCCGACTAGCGTCTCCGAGCAGTACTTC	CSAPTSVSEQYF
15	many	TRBV19	TRBJ2-1	-	TGTGCCAGTAGTATTGGACCCCTCGAGCACAATGAGCAGTTCTTC	CASSIGPLEHNEQFF
12	few	TRBV30	TRBJ2-5	TRBD2	TGTGCCTGGACTAGCGGGACGGAGACCCAGTACTTC	CAWTSGTETQYF
18	many	TRBV28	TRBJ1-2	-	TGTGCCAGCAGTATTTTCACCACCCGTGCAGGGGAGATTAGTGGCTACACCTTC	CASSIFTTRAGEISGYTF
15	many	TRBV18	TRBJ1-6	TRBD1	TGTGCCAGCTCTAGCACGGGACAGGCGGAATCACCCCTCCACTTT	CASSSTGQAESPLHF
15	-	TRBV5-4	TRBJ2-1	-	TGTGCCAGCAGCTTAGGCTGGAGCTCCTACAATGAGCAGTTCTTC	CASSLGWSSYNEQFF
14	many	TRBV18	TRBJ2-7	-	TGTGCCAGCTCACCACCGGGGAGGTTGGTCGAGCAGTACTTC	CASSPPGRLVEQYF
17	-	TRBV6-2/TRBV6-3	TRBJ2-5	TRBD2	TGTGGCAGCAGACGAATACGCCTAGCGGGGGATCAAGAGACCCAGTACTTC	CGSRRIRLAGDQETQYF
16	-	TRBV5-3	TRBJ1-2	-	TGTGCCAGAGAGAATAAAGTGGTGAGAAAGACCTATGGCTACACCTTC	CARENKVVRKTYGYTF
16	many	TRBV12-3/TRBV12-4	TRBJ1-2	TRBD1	TGTGCCAGCAGTTTCCAGGGTTGGGGACAGAGTGGAGGCTACACCTTC	CASSFQGWGQSGGYTF
17	many	TRBV6-2/TRBV6-3	TRBJ1-4	-	TGTGCCAGCAGTTACTCGAGTCAGTATGCAACTAATGAAAAACTGTTTTTT	CASSYSSQYATNEKLFF
15	many	TRBV27	TRBJ2-2	-	TGTGCCAGCAGTTCGTCCCTCGGTAGCACCGGGGAGCTGTTTTTT	CASSSSLGSTGELFF
14	many	TRBV30	TRBJ1-5	-	TGTGCCTGGAGTGTTCGGATGGGCAATCAGCCCCAGCATTTT	CAWSVRMGNQPQHF
13	few	TRBV5-1	TRBJ1-4	-	TGCACCAGCAGTCAACAGAATAATGAAAAACTGTTTTTT	CTSSQQNNEKLFF
17	many	TRBV21-1	TRBJ2-3	-	TGTGCCAGCAGTATGGCAATAGCTACAGTCATGCAAGATACGCAGTATTTT	CASSMAIATVMQDTQYF
17	many	TRBV3-1	TRBJ1-2	-	TGTGCCAGCAGCAGCAAACTCACCCTTCGAAAGACCTATGGCTACACCTTC	CASSSKLTLRKTYGYTF
17	many	TRBV7-9	TRBJ1-2	-	TGTGCCAGCAGCGTGAGTAGATACCATGGAAAGACCTATGGCTACACCTTC	CASSVSRYHGKTYGYTF
15	many	TRBV7-9	TRBJ1-5	-	TGTGCCAGCAGCCGGGGAAGCGGGAGCAATCAGCCCCAGCATTTT	CASSRGSGSNQPQHF
17	-	TRBV11-1	TRBJ1-2	-	TGTGCCAGCGGCACTGGAGCTAAGGCTGGAAAGACCTATAGCTACACCTTC	CASGTGAKAGKTYSYTF
16	many	TRBV5-1	TRBJ1-3	TRBD1	TGCGCCAGCAGCTTGGAAAACAGGGGCGAGGGAAACACCATATATTTT	CASSLENRGEGNTIYF
13	once	TRBV4-1	TRBJ1-1	-	TGCGCCGGCAGCCAAGTGGGGGACACTGAAGCTTTCTTT	CAGSQVGDTEAFF
16	many	TRBV4-1	TRBJ2-6	-	TGCGCCAGCAGCCAAGGGGGAGTCTCTGGGGCCAACGTCCTGACTTTC	CASSQGGVSGANVLTF
13	many	TRBV20-1	TRBJ2-3	TRBD2	TGCAGTGCTAGAATTAGCGGGAGAGGTTCGCAGTATTTT	CSARISGRGSQYF
16	many	TRBV6-5	TRBJ2-1	TRBD1	TGTGCCAGCAGTTACTCGTCCTCCACAGGGGTCGATGAGCAGTTCTTC	CASSYSSSTGVDEQFF
17	many	TRBV10-2	TRBJ1-2	-	TGCGCCAGCAGTACGCGGTTCACTTCTAGAAAGACCTATGGCTACACCTTC	CASSTRFTSRKTYGYTF
16	many	TRBV9	TRBJ2-7	TRBD2	TGTGCCAGCAGCCCCTTGAGTCTAGCGGATTCCTACGAGCAGTACTTC	CASSPLSLADSYEQYF
14	many	TRBV19	TRBJ1-1	-	TGTGCCAGTAGTATGGGGGGAGGGCAGATAAAAGCTTTCTTT	CASSMGGGQIKAFF
13	many	TRBV10-3	TRBJ2-5	-	TGTGCCATCAGTGAGAGGGCGGGAGAGACCCAGTACTTC	CAISERAGETQYF
15	-	TRBV19	TRBJ1-2	-	TGTGCCAGTAGTATCGTAACCGGGGCATCAGATGGCTACACCTTC	CASSIVTGASDGYTF
16	many	TRBV20-1	TRBJ1-2	-	TGCAGTGCTCACGGCCAGCTGTTTCGAAAGACCTATGGCTACACCTTC	CSAHGQLFRKTYGYTF
16	few	TRBV20-1	TRBJ1-2	-	TGCAGTGCTTTCTACCCGCTGTTTCGAAAGACCTATGGCTACACCTTC	CSAFYPLFRKTYGYTF
14	many	TRBV6-5	TRBJ2-5	TRBD1	TGTGCCAGCAGTGTCCCAGGGGGCGTTCAGACCCAGTACTTC	CASSVPGGVQTQYF
14	-	TRBV3-1	TRBJ1-1	-	TGTGCCAGCAGCCAAGATCCCGGGAACACTGAAGCTTTCTTT	CASSQDPGNTEAFF
17	-	TRBV3-1	TRBJ2-5	-	TGTGCCAGCAGCCAAGTCTCGGTCTGGGGGCGACAAGAGACCCAGTACTTC	CASSQVSVWGRQETQYF
17	many	TRBV6-5	TRBJ1-1	TRBD1	TGTGCCAGCAGTTACTCGGGGACAGGGGGGACCAGCACTGAAGCTTTCTTT	CASSYSGTGGTSTEAFF
12	many	TRBV6-2/TRBV6-3	TRBJ1-2	-	TGTGCCAGCAGTAGATGGATGGATGGCTACACCTTC	CASSRWMDGYTF
15	many	TRBV11-2	TRBJ2-7	TRBD2	TGTGCCAGCAGCCCAACTAGCGGACCCTCCTACGAGCAGTACTTC	CASSPTSGPSYEQYF
13	many	TRBV18	TRBJ2-7	-	TGTGCCAGCTCACCATCACAGAACTACGAGCAGTACTTC	CASSPSQNYEQYF
15	many	TRBV12-3/TRBV12-4	TRBJ2-6	-	TGTGCCAGCACCCAGACAGGCACTGGGGCCAACGTCCTGACTTTC	CASTQTGTGANVLTF
13	many	TRBV7-9	TRBJ1-1	-	TGTGCCAGCAGCTTAGGGGACCACATTGAAGCTTTCTTT	CASSLGDHIEAFF
15	-	TRBV27	TRBJ2-4	-	TGTGCCAGCAGTAATCAACAGGGTGCCAAAAACAGTCAGTACTTC	CASSNQQGAKNSQYF
13	few	TRBV20-1	TRBJ1-3	-	TGCAGTGCCGCGGGAGGGGCTGGAAACACCATATATTTT	CSAAGGAGNTIYF
16	few	TRBV27	TRBJ2-5	-	TGTGCCAGCAGTTTATCTTACAGGTCGGCACAAGAGACCCAGTACTTC	CASSLSYRSAQETQYF
17	-	TRBV8-2	TRBJ2-6	-	TGTGGCAGCTCTAGGAGGATAACACAAAGTCGGACCAACGTCCTGACTTTC	CGSSRRITQSRTNVLTF
14	-	TRBV3-1	TRBJ1-1	-	TGTGCCAGCAGCCTCGGGACTCTGTCCTCTGAAGCTTTCTTT	CASSLGTLSSEAFF
17	many	TRBV12-3/TRBV12-4	TRBJ2-1	TRBD2	TGTGCCAGCTCTAGCCTGAGCCGGACTAGCGGGGACAATGAGCAGTTCTTC	CASSSLSRTSGDNEQFF
17	many	TRBV3-1	TRBJ1-1	-	TGTGCCAGCAGCGGACGTACTCCCATTTCAATTCGCACTGAAGCTTTCTTT	CASSGRTPISIRTEAFF